Listed below are T cell receptor beta chains from one sample, sequenced in a study of early T cells in non-severe SARS-CoV-2 infection. Via MiXCR, TCRdb re-called the 5' RACE reads, giving one row per CDR3 protein. Found here are 55,000 to 70,000 distinct CDR3 sequences, around 5.2% of them singletons; the top ten hold 6.8%. The sample consisted of whole blood. Receptors were obtained from an adult who was a healthcare worker with PCR-confirmed SARS-CoV-2 infection or an uninfected control (not recorded which). Both conserved end residues are part of each CDR3. The order of the fields is clone size, D gene, V gene, J gene, CDR3 DNA, CDR3 protein. The D gene is left open where the match is weak. Not all rows give a size; the values are once, few, many and, for expanded clones, a class.

-	TRBD1	TRBV20-1	TRBJ1-4	TGCAGTGCTAGAGAAGGGGGCTTTGAAAAACTGTTTTTT	CSAREGGFEKLFF
many	-	TRBV2	TRBJ1-3	TGTGCCAGCAGGCCCGTCGTGTACAGCTCTGGAAACACCATATATTTT	CASRPVVYSSGNTIYF
many	TRBD1	TRBV29-1	TRBJ2-1	TGCAGCGCTCGACAGGGGCCGGGGCAGTTCTTC	CSARQGPGQFF
many	-	TRBV6-1	TRBJ2-1	TGTGCCAGCAGTCCACTGACAAGCTCCTACAATGAGCAGTTCTTC	CASSPLTSSYNEQFF
-	-	TRBV6-2/TRBV6-3	TRBJ2-3	TGTGCCAGCATTTCAGGGGGAGGGCCGAATACGCAGTATTTT	CASISGGGPNTQYF
many	-	TRBV7-2	TRBJ1-5	TGTGCCAGCAGCGGCAGCAATCAGCCCCAGCATTTT	CASSGSNQPQHF
many	-	TRBV28	TRBJ1-1	TGTGCCAGCAGTTCCCCCCCTATGAACACTGAAGCTTTCTTT	CASSSPPMNTEAFF
many	TRBD2	TRBV14	TRBJ2-1	TGTGCCAGCAGCCGCCGGCCTTCGCGGGGGGTTTACAATGAGCAGTTCTTC	CASSRRPSRGVYNEQFF
few	TRBD1	TRBV25-1	TRBJ2-5	TGTGCCAGCAGTGTTACAGGGGGTAAGACCCAGTACTTC	CASSVTGGKTQYF
many	-	TRBV12-3/TRBV12-4	TRBJ1-6	TGTGCCAGCAGTTTAGCGGCAGTCTATTCACCCCTCCACTTT	CASSLAAVYSPLHF
many	-	TRBV5-4	TRBJ2-1	TGTGCCAGCAGCTCGGCCCCAGGACAGTACAATGAGCAGTTCTTC	CASSSAPGQYNEQFF
few	TRBD1	TRBV7-3	TRBJ1-2	TGTGCCAGCAGCACTAAAACCCGGGACAGGGGTAACTATGGCTACACCTTC	CASSTKTRDRGNYGYTF
few	TRBD2	TRBV6-2/TRBV6-3	TRBJ2-2	TGTGCCAGCAGTTACTCTAGCGGGAGCTATATCGGGGAGCTGTTTTTT	CASSYSSGSYIGELFF
many	TRBD1	TRBV2	TRBJ1-1	TGTGCCAGCACCAGGGGGGGGATGAACACTGAAGCTTTCTTT	CASTRGGMNTEAFF
many	-	TRBV4-3	TRBJ1-2	TGCGCCAGCAGCCAAGATCCCAACAGGGTTCACTATGGCTACACCTTC	CASSQDPNRVHYGYTF
many	TRBD2	TRBV20-1	TRBJ2-1	TGCAGTGCTAGAGTCCCCGGACTAGCATACAATGAGCAGTTCTTC	CSARVPGLAYNEQFF
many	TRBD2	TRBV10-3	TRBJ2-1	TGTGCCATCACGGCTAGCGGGGGGACCTACAATGAGCAGTTCTTC	CAITASGGTYNEQFF
many	-	TRBV7-2	TRBJ2-1	TGTGCCAGCAGCCGAGGGACTTTTTCCTACAATGAGCAGTTCTTC	CASSRGTFSYNEQFF
many	TRBD1	TRBV5-4	TRBJ2-5	TGTGCCAGCAGCCCTTCAACGACAGGGGGCGGGGAGACCCAGTACTTC	CASSPSTTGGGETQYF
many	-	TRBV25-1	TRBJ2-3	TGTGCCAGCAGCCGGGGAGCATCTACCTCTGATACGCAGTATTTT	CASSRGASTSDTQYF
-	TRBD1	TRBV7-2	TRBJ2-7	TGTGCCAGCAGCTTTGGACAGGGGCAGTACTTC	CASSFGQGQYF
few	-	TRBV19	TRBJ2-7	TGTGCCAGTAGGGACGGGTCGATCTCCTACGAGCAGTACTTC	CASRDGSISYEQYF
-	-	TRBV6-1	TRBJ2-5	TGTGCCAGCGGAAAGACCCAGTACTTC	CASGKTQYF
many	-	TRBV19	TRBJ1-6	TGTGCCAGTACCTACGGGACCGCCAATTCACCCCTCCACTTT	CASTYGTANSPLHF
many	TRBD1	TRBV7-9	TRBJ1-6	TGTGCCAGCAGCTTAGGGAGGGACAGGGAGTATACTAACGCCTCACCCCTCCACTTT	CASSLGRDREYTNASPLHF
many	TRBD1	TRBV28	TRBJ1-1	TGTGCCAGCAGTTCCCTGACAGGGATGAACACTGAAGCTTTCTTT	CASSSLTGMNTEAFF
-	-	TRBV7-3	TRBJ1-6	TGTGCCAGCAGCCTCCAGGGAAGAGGAGATTCACCCCTCCACTTT	CASSLQGRGDSPLHF
many	-	TRBV5-1	TRBJ1-1	TGCGCCAGCAGCTTGATGGGGGCGACGAACACTGAAGCTTTCTTT	CASSLMGATNTEAFF
many	-	TRBV20-1	TRBJ2-3	TGCAGTGCAAGGGGTGTGAGAGATACGCAGTATTTT	CSARGVRDTQYF
many	TRBD1	TRBV4-2	TRBJ2-5	TGTGCCAGCAGCCAAGTTTCTGGACAGGGGGAAGAGACCCAGTACTTC	CASSQVSGQGEETQYF
many	TRBD1	TRBV30	TRBJ2-1	TGTGCCTGCGGGACAGGGGCCTACAATGAGCAGTTCTTC	CACGTGAYNEQFF
-	TRBD1	TRBV7-9	TRBJ1-6	TGTGCCAGCGGCCGGGACAGCTCCTATAATTCACCCCTCCACTTT	CASGRDSSYNSPLHF
many	-	TRBV20-1	TRBJ2-1	TGCAGTGCCCCGGGAGTTAGGTACAATGAGCAGTTCTTC	CSAPGVRYNEQFF